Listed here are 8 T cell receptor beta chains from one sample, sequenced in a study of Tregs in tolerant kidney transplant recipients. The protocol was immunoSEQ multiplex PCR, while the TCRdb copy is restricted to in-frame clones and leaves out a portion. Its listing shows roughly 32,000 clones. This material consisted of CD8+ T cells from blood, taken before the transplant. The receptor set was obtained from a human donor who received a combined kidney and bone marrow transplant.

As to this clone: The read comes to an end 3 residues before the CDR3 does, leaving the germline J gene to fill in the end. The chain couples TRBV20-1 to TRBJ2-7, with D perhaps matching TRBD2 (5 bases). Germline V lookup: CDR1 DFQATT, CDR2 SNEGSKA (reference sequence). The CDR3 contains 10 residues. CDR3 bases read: TGCAGGGGAACTAGTAACGAG. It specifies CRGTSNE. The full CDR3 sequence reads CRGTSNEQYF.

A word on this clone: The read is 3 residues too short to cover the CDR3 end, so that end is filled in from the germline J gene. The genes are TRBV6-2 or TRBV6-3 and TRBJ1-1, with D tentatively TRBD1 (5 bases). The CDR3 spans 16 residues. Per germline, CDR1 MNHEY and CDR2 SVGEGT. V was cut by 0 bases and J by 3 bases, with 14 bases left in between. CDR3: CASSYSLTLGDTEAFF. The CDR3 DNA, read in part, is TGTGCCAGCAGTTACTCCCTTACGTTAGGGGACACTGAA.

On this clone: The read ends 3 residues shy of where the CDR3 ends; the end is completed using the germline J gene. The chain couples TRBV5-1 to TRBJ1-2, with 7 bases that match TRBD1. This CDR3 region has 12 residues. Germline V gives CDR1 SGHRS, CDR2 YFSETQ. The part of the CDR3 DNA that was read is TGCGCCAGCAGCATGACAGGGCTAGGC. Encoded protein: CASSMTGLG. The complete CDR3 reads CASSMTGLGYTF.

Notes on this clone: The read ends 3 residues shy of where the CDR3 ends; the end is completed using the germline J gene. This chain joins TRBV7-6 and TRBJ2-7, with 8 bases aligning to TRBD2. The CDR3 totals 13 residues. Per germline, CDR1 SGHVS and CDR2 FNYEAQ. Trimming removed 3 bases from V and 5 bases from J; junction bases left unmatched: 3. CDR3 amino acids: CASSLGGGNEQYF. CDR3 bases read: TGTGCCAGCAGCTTGGGCGGGGGGAACGAG.

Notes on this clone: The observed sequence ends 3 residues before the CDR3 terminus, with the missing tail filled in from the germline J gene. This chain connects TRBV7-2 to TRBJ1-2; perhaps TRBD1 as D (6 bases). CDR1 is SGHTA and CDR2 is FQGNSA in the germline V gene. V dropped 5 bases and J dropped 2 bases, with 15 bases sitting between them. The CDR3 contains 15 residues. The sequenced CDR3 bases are TGTGCCAGCAGCGTCCGGGACACCCCAAACTATGGC. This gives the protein CASSVRDTPNYG. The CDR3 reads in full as CASSVRDTPNYGYTF.

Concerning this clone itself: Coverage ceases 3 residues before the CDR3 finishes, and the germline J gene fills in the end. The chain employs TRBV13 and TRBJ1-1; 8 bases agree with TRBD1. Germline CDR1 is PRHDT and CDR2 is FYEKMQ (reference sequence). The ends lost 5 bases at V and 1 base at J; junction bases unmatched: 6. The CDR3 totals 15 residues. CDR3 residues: CASSATGTGNTEAFF. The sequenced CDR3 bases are TGTGCCAGCAGCGCAACCGGGACAGGGAACACTGAA.

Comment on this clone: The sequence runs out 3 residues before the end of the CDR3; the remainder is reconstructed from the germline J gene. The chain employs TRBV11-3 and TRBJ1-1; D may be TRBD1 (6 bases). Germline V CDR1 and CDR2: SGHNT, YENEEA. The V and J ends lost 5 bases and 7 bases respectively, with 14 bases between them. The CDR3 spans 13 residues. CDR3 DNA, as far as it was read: TGTGCCAGCAGCGAACAGGGATCTAATGAA. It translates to CASSEQGSNE. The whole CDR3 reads CASSEQGSNEAFF.

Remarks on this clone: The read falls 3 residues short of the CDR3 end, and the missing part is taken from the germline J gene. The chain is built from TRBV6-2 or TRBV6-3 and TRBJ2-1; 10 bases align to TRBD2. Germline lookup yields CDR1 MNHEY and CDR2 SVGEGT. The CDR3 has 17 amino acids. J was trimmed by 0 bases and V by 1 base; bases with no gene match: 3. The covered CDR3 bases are TGTGCCAGCAGTTACTTCCCTAGCGGGAGCTCCTACAATGAG. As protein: CASSYFPSGSSYNE. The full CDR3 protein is CASSYFPSGSSYNEQFF.